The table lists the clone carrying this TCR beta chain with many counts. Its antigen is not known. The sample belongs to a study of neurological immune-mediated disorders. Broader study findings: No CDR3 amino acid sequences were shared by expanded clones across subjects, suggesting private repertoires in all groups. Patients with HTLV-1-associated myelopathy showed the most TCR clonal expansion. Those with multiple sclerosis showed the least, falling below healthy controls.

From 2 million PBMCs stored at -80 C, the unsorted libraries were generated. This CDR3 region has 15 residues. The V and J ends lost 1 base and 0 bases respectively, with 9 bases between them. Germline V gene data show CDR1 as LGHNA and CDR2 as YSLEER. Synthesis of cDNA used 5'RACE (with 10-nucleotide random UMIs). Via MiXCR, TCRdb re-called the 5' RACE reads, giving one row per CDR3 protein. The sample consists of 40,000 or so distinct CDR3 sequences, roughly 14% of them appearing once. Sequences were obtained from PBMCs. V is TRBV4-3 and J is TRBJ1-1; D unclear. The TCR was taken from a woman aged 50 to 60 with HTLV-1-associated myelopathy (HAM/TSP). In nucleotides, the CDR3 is TGCGCCAGCAGCCAAGCGGGGAGCATGAACACTGAAGCTTTCTTT. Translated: CASSQAGSMNTEAFF.